Listed below are T cell receptor beta chains from one sample, sequenced in a study of blood T cell repertoires in COVID-19. Method: immunoSEQ multiplex PCR; TCRdb's copy keeps in-frame clones and lacks some. The sample includes around 84,000 clones, 70% to 90% of them seen just once. Sequencing input: peripheral blood. The receptor set was obtained from a man older than 75 with active or convalescent COVID-19. CDR3s include the opening cysteine and the closing phenylalanine or tryptophan. Clone size is shown for a subset of rows, as once, few, many or a class of expanded clone.

clone size	J gene	V gene	CDR3 protein
.	TRBJ2-5	TRBV6-2/TRBV6-3	CASRPHQNQETQYF
.	TRBJ1-1	TRBV10-3	CAIRETGTPNTEAFF
.	TRBJ1-5	TRBV30	CAPYIGRNSNQPQHF
.	TRBJ2-5	TRBV24-1	CATSDTTGVKTQYF
.	TRBJ2-5	TRBV7-8	CASSKALGETQYF
once	TRBJ2-5	TRBV2	CASRGDTLETQYF
.	TRBJ1-4	TRBV28	CASRAGDRGAEKLFF
.	TRBJ1-3	TRBV27	CASSLDGGFGNTIYF
once	TRBJ2-5	TRBV11-2	CASSLIPETQYF
.	TRBJ1-5	TRBV5-5	CASSLEHREYQPQHF
.	TRBJ1-1	TRBV3-1/TRBV3-2	CASSQVKGQGSEAFF
few	TRBJ1-6	TRBV28	CASSRQRSRVPLHF
.	TRBJ1-1	TRBV19	CASSMESRRTAFF
.	TRBJ1-2	TRBV28	CASSLLTGINYGYTF
.	TRBJ1-5	TRBV7-2	CASSLDRGGGQPQHF
few	TRBJ2-5	TRBV28	CASSTRDRGGETQYF
few	TRBJ1-5	TRBV27	CASSWTGGPGQPQHF
.	TRBJ1-4	TRBV10-1	CASSESGTGSEKLFF
.	TRBJ2-2	TRBV11-2	CASSHGTGVTGELFF
few	TRBJ1-6	TRBV2	CASTTRQGAGSPLHF
.	TRBJ1-1	TRBV3-1/TRBV3-2	CASSQALRTEAFF
once	TRBJ1-1	TRBV19	CASSSQGARGEAFF
.	TRBJ2-1	TRBV18	CASLTNGNEQFF
.	TRBJ2-3	TRBV19	CATKTPTSGRAVTDTQYF
medium-sized	TRBJ1-5	TRBV27	CASSPWPVRNQPQHF
.	TRBJ1-2	TRBV5-8	CASSLTERNYGYTF
.	TRBJ2-5	TRBV28	CASSLRGGAGETQYF
.	TRBJ2-1	TRBV19	CASNYGPASNEQFF
.	TRBJ1-1	TRBV25-1	CASCSHPETEAFF
.	TRBJ2-1	TRBV11-2	CASSSRYSSYNEQFF
many	TRBJ2-1	TRBV2	CASSAGWRADEQFF
.	TRBJ2-6	TRBV6-5	CASSTDRWGANVLTF
.	TRBJ1-5	TRBV28	CASSSQGVGYNQPQHF